The present TCR beta chain was sequenced within a study of Graves' ophthalmopathy and Graves' hyperthyroidism. The CDR3 extends over 15 amino acids. Germline V gives CDR1 SGHTS, CDR2 YDEGEE. The V gene lost 6 bases and the J gene lost 1 base, with 13 bases spanning the gap. RNA transcripts provided the template for amplifying TCR beta CDR3 regions. An opening RT-PCR round employed HTBI primers and preceded a second-round multiplex PCR. One entry per CDR3 protein results from TCRdb running MiXCR on the multiplex PCR reads. The sample holds 200,000 to 300,000 distinct CDR3 sequences, 45% to 55% seen once. With a duration under 3 months, ophthalmopathy in the donors showed moderate-to-severe activity, CAS ≥3 and NOSPECS ≥4. The authors used Ficoll-Paque density gradient centrifugation to separate PBMCs. The input was about 10 ml of fresh peripheral blood.

The receptor was derived from an adult man with Graves' ophthalmopathy. Sequenced: peripheral blood. The chain is built from TRBV5-8 and TRBJ2-2; D not certain. This CDR3 is CASTLPGVNTGELFF. The CDR3 DNA reads as TGTGCCAGCACCCTGCCGGGCGTGAACACCGGGGAGCTGTTTTTT.